The rows below give T cell receptor beta chains drawn from one sample of a study of T-cell memory formation after mild COVID-19. From the 5' RACE reads, TCRdb called clonotypes with MiXCR, one entry per CDR3 protein. The sample carries about 350,000 distinct CDR3 sequences, roughly 15% recorded once. Sequencing was performed on PBMCs or a T cell subset sorted from them (not recorded which). All receptors derive from a man younger than 35 who had mild COVID-19 (a few samples of this study predate the infection). Cell type and time point are not known. The CDR3 runs from the conserved cysteine through the conserved F or W. The D gene is left open where the match is weak. The size of a clone is reported for some rows only, either as once, few or many, or as a class for expanded clones.

j_call clone_size d_call v_call cdr3_nt cdr3_aa
TRBJ1-4 - TRBD1 TRBV7-2 TGTGCCAGTAAGGGACAGGTGGAAGAAAAACTGTTTTTT CASKGQVEEKLFF
TRBJ1-5 few - TRBV5-6 TGTGCCAGCAGCTCAGAGCCTGGTCAGCCCCAGCATTTT CASSSEPGQPQHF
TRBJ2-5 many TRBD2 TRBV10-3 TGTGCCACCCGGGACTATAAGACCCAGTACTTC CATRDYKTQYF
TRBJ2-1 - TRBD2 TRBV6-2/TRBV6-3 TGTGCCAGCATTCGAATTAGCGGGGGGCAGTTCTTC CASIRISGGQFF
TRBJ1-2 few - TRBV5-1 TGCGCCAGCAGCTTGTCGAACAGGGTCTATGGCTACACCTTC CASSLSNRVYGYTF
TRBJ1-1 - - TRBV7-6 TGTGCCAGCAGCTTAGGTCAGGCCCTAGGACCTGAAGCTTTCTTT CASSLGQALGPEAFF
TRBJ1-1 few - TRBV5-1 TGCGCCAGCAGCGAGGCCCCCAGGGGGAACACTGAAGCTTTCTTT CASSEAPRGNTEAFF
TRBJ1-4 few - TRBV6-5 TGTGCCAGCAGCCGGACCCCGAATGAAAAACTGTTTTTT CASSRTPNEKLFF
TRBJ1-6 - - TRBV5-8 TGTGCCAGCAGTCGGGAGGTCTATTCACCCCTCCACTTT CASSREVYSPLHF
TRBJ2-5 - TRBD1 TRBV20-1 TGCAGTGCTGCGACAGGGGGAATAGAGACCCAGTACTTC CSAATGGIETQYF
TRBJ2-3 few - TRBV10-3 TGTGCCACCGCTGCAACCGGCAGCACAGATACGCAGTATTTT CATAATGSTDTQYF
TRBJ1-1 - TRBD1 TRBV29-1 TGCAGCGGTTACAGGGGAGGGAGCACTGAAGCTTTCTTT CSGYRGGSTEAFF
TRBJ1-5 - - TRBV2 TGTGCCAGCAGTGACAGGTACCAAAATCAGCCCCAGCATTTT CASSDRYQNQPQHF
TRBJ2-5 once - TRBV11-3 TGTGCCAGCAGCTTACAGGGGCACCAAGAGACCCAGTACTTC CASSLQGHQETQYF
TRBJ1-2 - TRBD1 TRBV4-3 TGCGCCAGCAGCCAAGAAAACAGGGGTCCTACTCCGTATGGCTACACCTTC CASSQENRGPTPYGYTF
TRBJ1-6 few - TRBV6-5 TGTGCCAGCAGTTACGCGGCTGCCGGGAATTCACCCCTCCACTTT CASSYAAAGNSPLHF